The present T cell receptor beta chain was sequenced within a study of technical replicates of blood from several donors. This CDR3 comprises 15 residues. J lost 6 bases, V lost 0 bases, and 6 bases had no gene match. The germline V gene encodes CDR1 LGHNA and CDR2 YSLEER. Generated by immunoSEQ multiplex PCR, the TCRdb table keeps only in-frame clones and is missing some. This table has about 58,000 clones, approximately 95% appearing once. Sequenced material: PBMCs. The V and J genes are TRBV4-3 and TRBJ2-7, with 9 bases that match TRBD1. The sequence derives from a human donor in good health. Some clones in this sample may be carry-over from other donors' samples. CDR3 region: CASSQDPGTGFEQYF. CDR3 coding DNA: TGCGCCAGCAGCCAAGATCCCGGGACAGGGTTCGAGCAGTACTTC.